This entry describes one T cell receptor beta chain. Authors' processing steps: Amplification with reference gene primers provided the estimates of nucleated cell counts. This table comes from immunoSEQ multiplex PCR, and its TCRdb copy is limited to in-frame clones, with some not included. D and trimming come from the DNA, and the V and J calls and clone size come from that table. The sample carries roughly 130,000 clones, 84% recorded once. The entry originates in a study of blood T cell repertoires in COVID-19. About the study: Sites in the United States, Italy and Spain provided acute and convalescent COVID-19 samples. T cells, B-cell-depleted T cells, or PBMCs provided the cDNA or gDNA that served as material.

Trimming removed 0 bases from V and 4 bases from J, with 12 bases in between. This CDR3 has 15 residues. Germline V CDR1 and CDR2: KGHSH, LQKENI. The sequenced material came from peripheral blood. The receptor's source is a woman aged 55-75 years with acute or convalescent COVID-19. The chain is built from TRBV18 and TRBJ1-2; D gene uncertain. CDR3 in DNA: TGTGCCAGCTCACCACCGGGCCGACGTGGCTATGGCTACACCTTC. This translates into CASSPPGRRGYGYTF.